The clone carrying this T cell receptor (beta chain) has a count of ten or more. Its antigen remains unidentified. TCRdb redid the calling of the reads with MiXCR, one entry per CDR3 protein. The sample lists approximately 50,000 distinct CDR3 sequences, roughly 20% occurring once. The data derive from a study of T cell repertoires in cytomegalovirus infection. Across the study: Public signatures in TCR beta pointed to CMV infection and matching HLA type. General observations from the study: Clonotype analysis showed dominance of the ex vivo response by HLA-C-restricted CMV-specific TCR beta clonotypes. The cumulative frequency of public TCR beta families distinguished individuals who carried CMV together with the relevant HLA.

V lost 6 bases, J lost 0 bases, and 15 bases lay in between. The V gene's germline CDR1 is LNHDA and CDR2 SQIVND (reference sequence). The CDR3 runs to 15 residues. The chain carries TRBV19 and TRBJ2-7; D may be TRBD2 (5 bases). The TCR was taken from a human donor in good health (CMV status not recorded). Some clones in this sample may be carry-over from other donors' samples. The source material was CD8+ T cells from cultured PBMCs, sampled from culture after CMV antigen stimulation. The CDR3 nucleotides read TGTGCCAGTAGCCCGGAGGCTCCCTCCTCCTACGAGCAGTACTTC. Protein: CASSPEAPSSYEQYF.